The 22 T cell receptor beta chains listed next were all sequenced from one sample in a study of blood T cell repertoires in COVID-19. Only in-frame clones appear in the TCRdb table, and some are missing; sequencing was by immunoSEQ multiplex PCR. The sample gives over 250,000 clones, approximately 88% of which show up once; roughly 1.5% is in the top ten. Specimen: peripheral blood. All receptors derive from a human donor with COVID-19, enrolled during active disease. The donor label of this sample is uncertain.

This clone was detected once. The chain has TRBV30 and TRBJ1-1; 8 bases agree with TRBD1. This CDR3 contains 12 residues. CDR1 GTSNPN and CDR2 SVGIG come from the germline V gene (reference sequence). The V and J ends lost 3 bases and 6 bases, in that order; junction bases with no gene match: 3. The CDR3 nucleotides are TGTGCCTGGAGGGACAGGGAGGCTGAAGCTTTCTTT. Its translation is CAWRDREAEAFF.

This chain joins TRBV3-1 (or the pseudogene TRBV3-2) and TRBJ2-5; the match to TRBD1 covers 8 bases. V dropped 5 bases and J dropped 1; count of bases not matched to a gene: 6. The CDR3 length is 15 residues. Germline V gene lookup returns CDR1 LGHDT and CDR2 YNNKEL (reference sequence). CDR3: CASSSGQGGQETQYF. CDR3 nucleotides: TGTGCCAGCAGCTCAGGACAGGGAGGCCAAGAGACCCAGTACTTC.

The chain is built from TRBV19 and TRBJ2-5, with unresolved D. Germline V gene lookup returns CDR1 LNHDA and CDR2 SQIVND (reference sequence). The CDR3 consists of 14 residues. V lost 3 bases to trimming and J lost 1 base, with 9 bases between them. The CDR3 region is CASSIHYPQETQYF. For the CDR3, the DNA is TGTGCCAGTAGTATCCACTACCCCCAAGAGACCCAGTACTTC.

The J gene is TRBJ2-7, the V gene TRBV15, with D perhaps TRBD2 (5 bases). Trimming stripped 5 bases from V and 2 bases from J, with 10 bases between. Germline assignment: CDR1 LNHNV and CDR2 YYDKDF (reference sequence). The CDR3 contains 13 residues. The CDR3 loop is CATSRWGAYEQYF. The CDR3 DNA sequence: TGTGCCACCAGCCGCTGGGGAGCCTACGAGCAGTACTTC. Complete variable domain (other parts from reference TRBV15 and TRBJ2-7): DAMVIQNPRYQVTQFGKPVTLSCSQTLNHNVMYWYQQKSSQAPKLLFHYYDKDFNNEADTPDNFQSRRPNTSFCFLDIRSPGLGDTAMYLCATSRWGAYEQYFGPGTRLTVT.

The V call is TRBV7-2, the J call TRBJ2-7; D ambiguous. Between the trimmed V and J ends, which lost 4 bases and 2 bases, there was a span of 18 bases. CDR3 length equals 16 residues. The germline CDR1 and CDR2 sequences are SGHTA and FQGNSA. The CDR3 DNA reads as TGTGCCAGCAGCTCCCCAACTACGAGACGAACCTACGAGCAGTACTTC. It codes for CASSSPTTRRTYEQYF.

The V gene is TRBV5-1, the J gene TRBJ2-7; TRBD2 matches 11 bases. The CDR3 consists of 19 residues. Germline CDR1 and CDR2: SGHRS and YFSETQ. The ends lost 0 bases at V and 1 base at J; junction bases unmatched: 12. The CDR3 is CASSLEGFYGTSGSYEQYF. The DNA of the CDR3 is TGCGCCAGCAGCTTGGAAGGTTTTTATGGGACTAGCGGATCCTACGAGCAGTACTTC.

The chain combines TRBV27 with TRBJ1-6; D might be TRBD1 (5 bases). The CDR3 extends over 16 amino acids. Trimming took 5 bases from V and 5 from J, leaving 16 bases between them. Germline values: CDR1 MNHEY, CDR2 SMNVEV (reference sequence). The CDR3 DNA sequence: TGTGCCAGCAGTGAGCGGGGCCAGCTAAATAATTCACCCCTCCACTTT. Its translation is CASSERGQLNNSPLHF.

The chain employs TRBV6-2 or TRBV6-3 and TRBJ2-1; 7 bases are shared with TRBD1. The CDR3 totals 12 residues. V shed 4 bases and J 15 bases; nucleotides not matched to a gene: 9. CDR1 and CDR2 from the germline V gene are MNHEY and SVGEGT. This chain's CDR3 is CASSFGQARLFF. CDR3 nucleotides: TGTGCCAGCAGTTTCGGACAGGCCAGATTGTTCTTC.

This chain's CDR3 is CASSSFLGTGVETQYF. In nucleotides, the CDR3 is TGTGCCAGCAGTTCTTTCCTCGGGACAGGGGTTGAGACCCAGTACTTC. The rearrangement links TRBV28 to TRBJ2-5; 10 positions match TRBD1. CDR3 size: 16 residues. With V trimmed by 4 bases and J by 5 bases, 10 bases remained unmatched. From germline, CDR1 is MDHEN and CDR2 SYDVKM.

This rearrangement joins TRBV19 to TRBJ1-3; D is undetermined. The CDR3 spans 13 residues. In germline, CDR1 is LNHDA, CDR2 SQIVND (reference sequence). V was pared by 6 bases and J by 0 bases, with 6 bases between. CDR3 protein: CASREFSGNTIYF. Written as DNA, the CDR3 is TGTGCCAGTAGGGAGTTCTCTGGAAACACCATATATTTT.

V is TRBV5-6 and J is TRBJ2-6; 8 nucleotides match TRBD1. The CDR3 totals 17 residues. Germline trimming cut 2 bases from V and 2 bases from J; bases unmatched to any gene: 6. Germline V gene sequence: CDR1 SGHDT, CDR2 YYEEEE. In nucleotides, the CDR3 is TGTGCCAGCAGCTTTGGACAGGGAAACCCTGGGGCCAACGTCCTGACTTTC. It codes for CASSFGQGNPGANVLTF.

As DNA, the CDR3 is TGTGCCAGTAGTAGAATATCGGGACAAAGCACCGGGGAGCTGTTTTTT. This codes for CASSRISGQSTGELFF. The chain is built from TRBV19 and TRBJ2-2, with a possible D match to TRBD1 (6 bases). Germline CDR1 LNHDA, CDR2 SQIVND (reference sequence). The CDR3 runs to 16 residues. V shed 4 bases and J shed 4 bases, with 16 bases lying between them.

The rearrangement uses TRBV18 and TRBJ1-3; D is possibly TRBD1 (6 bases). The ends were cut back, 1 base at V and 2 bases at J, with 12 bases in the middle. Per germline, CDR1 KGHSH and CDR2 LQKENI. This CDR3 has 16 residues. CDR3 DNA: TGTGCCAGCTCACCACTTCACAGGGATACTGGAAACACCATATATTTT. This encodes CASSPLHRDTGNTIYF.

The genes are TRBV28 and TRBJ1-5, with D uncertain. The CDR3 runs 11 residues. V lost 10 bases and J lost 4, with 8 bases in between. Germline lookup yields CDR1 MDHEN and CDR2 SYDVKM. CDR3 sequence reads: CAIQRNQPQHF. The CDR3 bases are TGTGCCATTCAGCGGAATCAGCCCCAGCATTTT. Drawing the rest from reference TRBV28 and TRBJ1-5, the complete variable domain is DVKVTQSSRYLVKRTGEKVFLECVQDMDHENMFWYRQDPGLGLRLIYFSYDVKMKEKGDIPEGYSVSREKKERFSLILESASTNQTSMYLCAIQRNQPQHFGDGTRLSIL.

The chain joins TRBV5-1 to TRBJ2-3; weak D call: TRBD1 (6 bases). The CDR3 is 14 amino acids. Germline values: CDR1 SGHRS, CDR2 YFSETQ. The V and J ends lost 2 bases and 2 bases respectively, with 9 bases between them. In DNA, the CDR3 is TGCGCCAGCAGCTTCGGACAGCTCACAGATACGCAGTATTTT. Translated: CASSFGQLTDTQYF.

V and J are TRBV5-1 and TRBJ2-2; D remains ambiguous. CDR1 is SGHRS and CDR2 is YFSETQ in the germline V gene. The CDR3 spans 16 residues. V lost 0 bases, J lost 0 bases, and 9 bases lay in between. The CDR3 reads CASSLATRANTGELFF. The CDR3 nucleotides are TGCGCCAGCAGCTTGGCTACCCGGGCGAACACCGGGGAGCTGTTTTTT.

The chain couples TRBV5-8 to TRBJ2-7, with 11 bases identical to TRBD2. The CDR3 is made up of 17 amino acids. V was pared by 2 bases and J by 2 bases, with 9 bases of the junction left unmatched. The germline CDR1 and CDR2 sequences are SGHTS and YDEGEE. DNA for the CDR3: TGTGCCAGCAGCTTTTGGCTAGCGGGAGGTACCGCCTACGAGCAGTACTTC. Amino acids: CASSFWLAGGTAYEQYF.

This clone was seen a single time. This specimen includes other DNA sequences encoding the same CDR3. The rearrangement joins TRBV19 to TRBJ1-1, with D tentatively TRBD1 (5 bases). The V end was cut by 3 bases, the J end by 4 bases, with 9 bases between. The CDR3 loop spans 13 amino acids. Germline values: CDR1 LNHDA, CDR2 SQIVND (reference sequence). The CDR3 reads CASSMGGGTEAFF. In nucleotides, the CDR3 is TGTGCCAGTAGTATGGGGGGAGGCACTGAAGCTTTCTTT.

V and J are TRBV19 and TRBJ1-5; TRBD1 is a possible D gene (6 bases). The germline gives CDR1 LNHDA, CDR2 SQIVND (reference sequence). Trimming removed 5 bases from V and 2 bases from J, with 13 bases in between. The CDR3 has 15 residues. The CDR3 DNA reads as TGTGCCAGTAGTCCAACTGGGGGCCGCAATCAGCCCCAGCATTTT. As protein: CASSPTGGRNQPQHF.

The chain has TRBV3-1 (or the pseudogene TRBV3-2) and TRBJ1-4; D is ambiguous. Looked up from germline, CDR1 is LGHDT and CDR2 is YNNKEL (reference sequence). Trimming took 0 bases from V and 4 from J, leaving 18 bases between them. This CDR3 spans 18 amino acids. CDR3 in DNA: TGTGCCAGCAGCCAAGATATGGGCAGGATGGGCTATAATGAAAAACTGTTTTTT. Amino acids: CASSQDMGRMGYNEKLFF.

The rearrangement joins TRBV27 to TRBJ2-5; D might be TRBD2 (6 bases). The germline gives CDR1 MNHEY, CDR2 SMNVEV (reference sequence). V gave up 6 bases and J gave up 2 bases, with 16 bases separating them. The CDR3 length is 15 residues. CDR3 sequence (DNA): TGTGCCAGCAGCCCTCTCCGCGGGGTTCAAGAGACCCAGTACTTC. It yields the protein CASSPLRGVQETQYF.

The V call is TRBV28, the J call TRBJ2-7; weak D call: TRBD2 (6 bases). Trimming took off 6 bases at V and 0 bases at J, with 12 bases between the two ends. The germline gives CDR1 MDHEN, CDR2 SYDVKM. This CDR3 spans 14 amino acids. The CDR3 sequence: CASRGGSVSYEQYF. As DNA, the CDR3 is TGTGCCAGCAGGGGGGGTAGCGTCTCCTACGAGCAGTACTTC. Combining the CDR3 with reference TRBV28 and TRBJ2-7 gives the whole variable domain DVKVTQSSRYLVKRTGEKVFLECVQDMDHENMFWYRQDPGLGLRLIYFSYDVKMKEKGDIPEGYSVSREKKERFSLILESASTNQTSMYLCASRGGSVSYEQYFGPGTRLTVT.